This TCR beta chain was sequenced for a study of blood T cell repertoires in COVID-19. Turning to the study itself: Material from acute and convalescent COVID-19 was sourced from the United States, Italy and Spain.

In the authors' methods: Scientists estimated how many nucleated cells there were by amplifying reference gene primers. Sequencing used immunoSEQ multiplex PCR; TCRdb keeps in-frame clones, though not all of them. V and J calls plus clone size are reproduced from that table; the DNA served to infer D and trimming. The data show some 340,000 clones, with 90% to 95% seen just once and 3% to 5% held by the top ten. Trimming took 4 bases from V and 3 from J; bases not matched to a gene: 3. CDR3 length: 15 amino acids. CDR1 and CDR2 (germline): LGHDT, YNNKEL (reference sequence). The chain combines TRBV3-1 (or the pseudogene TRBV3-2) with TRBJ2-1, with 10 bases that match TRBD2. The sequence came from a woman aged 30 to 39 who had been exposed to COVID-19. Sequenced input: PBMCs or T cells enriched from blood (not recorded which). The CDR3 protein is CASSRGLAIYNEQFF. The CDR3 DNA follows: TGTGCCAGCAGCCGGGGACTAGCGATCTACAATGAGCAGTTCTTC.